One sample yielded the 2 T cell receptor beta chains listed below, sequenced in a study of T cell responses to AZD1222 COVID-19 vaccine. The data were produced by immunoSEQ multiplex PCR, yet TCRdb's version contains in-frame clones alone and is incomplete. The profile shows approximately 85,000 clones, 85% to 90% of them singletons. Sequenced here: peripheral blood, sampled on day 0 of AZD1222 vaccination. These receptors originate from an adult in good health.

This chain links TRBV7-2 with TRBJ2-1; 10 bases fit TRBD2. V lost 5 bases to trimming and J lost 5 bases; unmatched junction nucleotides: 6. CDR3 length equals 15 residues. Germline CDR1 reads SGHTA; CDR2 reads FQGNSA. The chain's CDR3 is CASSTLAGANNEQFF. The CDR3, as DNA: TGTGCCAGCAGCACCCTAGCGGGGGCCAACAATGAGCAGTTCTTC.

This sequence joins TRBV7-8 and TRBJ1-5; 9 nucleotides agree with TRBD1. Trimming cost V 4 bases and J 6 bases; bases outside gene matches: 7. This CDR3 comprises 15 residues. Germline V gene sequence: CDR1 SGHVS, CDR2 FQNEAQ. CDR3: CASSSGTGKGQPQHF. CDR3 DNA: TGTGCCAGCAGCTCCGGGACAGGGAAGGGTCAGCCCCAGCATTTT.